A selection of T cell receptor beta chains follows, all from one sample in a study of T cell responses to AZD1222 COVID-19 vaccine. Repertoires were generated with immunoSEQ multiplex PCR, while TCRdb's copy carries only in-frame clones and drops some. The sample comprises 130,000 to 150,000 clones, around 88% of which are singletons, and 3% to 4% rests with the top ten. The sequences come from peripheral blood, collected on day 0 of MenACWY control vaccination. The receptor set was obtained from an adult in good health. Each CDR3 is given with its conserved first and last residue. D genes are given only for firm matches. Not every row has a clone size; where given, it reads once, few, many or a size class.

size	V	J	D	CDR3	DNA
.	TRBV5-5	TRBJ2-1	TRBD2	CASSWTSGTYNEQFF	TGTGCCAGCAGCTGGACTAGCGGGACCTACAATGAGCAGTTCTTC
.	TRBV12-3/TRBV12-4	TRBJ1-5	.	CASSPDHQPQHF	TGTGCCAGCAGTCCAGATCACCAGCCCCAGCATTTT
.	TRBV6-6	TRBJ1-5	.	CASSLPGDGNQPQHF	TGTGCCAGCAGCCTCCCGGGGGACGGCAATCAGCCCCAGCATTTT
.	TRBV30	TRBJ1-1	.	CAWSSTGRTEAFF	TGTGCCTGGAGTTCCACAGGCCGCACTGAAGCTTTCTTT
once	TRBV19	TRBJ1-5	.	CASSILGVSNQPQHF	TGTGCCAGTAGTATCCTGGGGGTGAGCAATCAGCCCCAGCATTTT
.	TRBV24-1	TRBJ2-1	.	CATSGQSSYNEQFF	TGTGCCACCAGTGGACAGAGCTCCTACAATGAGCAGTTCTTC
.	TRBV7-9	TRBJ1-1	.	CASSLGMWPAWNTEAFF	TGTGCCAGCAGCTTAGGTATGTGGCCAGCCTGGAACACTGAAGCTTTCTTT
.	TRBV6-1	TRBJ2-5	TRBD2	CASSAGLAGGYWRQETQYF	TGTGCCAGCAGTGCAGGACTAGCGGGGGGTTATTGGAGACAAGAGACCCAGTACTTC
.	TRBV5-1	TRBJ2-7	TRBD1	CASSWARAGGFDSYEQYF	TGCGCCAGCAGCTGGGCTAGGGCAGGGGGCTTTGATTCCTACGAGCAGTACTTC
.	TRBV15	TRBJ1-4	.	CATSDQGATNEKLFF	TGTGCCACCAGCGACCAGGGCGCAACTAATGAAAAACTGTTTTTT
.	TRBV4-1	TRBJ2-7	TRBD1	CASSRDRTYEQYF	TGCGCCAGCAGCCGGGACAGAACCTACGAGCAGTACTTC
.	TRBV7-9	TRBJ1-2	.	CASSFFRGNTNYGYTF	TGTGCCAGCAGCTTTTTTCGGGGCAATACAAACTATGGCTACACCTTC
once	TRBV5-4	TRBJ1-4	.	CASSFQIGGADEKLFF	TGTGCCAGCAGCTTTCAGATAGGGGGGGCAGATGAAAAACTGTTTTTT
once	TRBV2	TRBJ2-7	.	CASSESGRYEQYF	TGTGCCAGCAGTGAATCCGGCAGATACGAGCAGTACTTC
.	TRBV4-3	TRBJ1-1	TRBD1	CASSQIDRGANTEAFF	TGCGCCAGCAGCCAGATCGACAGGGGGGCGAACACTGAAGCTTTCTTT
.	TRBV19	TRBJ1-1	.	CASTMMGPGTEAFF	TGTGCCAGTACCATGATGGGTCCAGGGACTGAAGCTTTCTTT
.	TRBV3-1/TRBV3-2	TRBJ2-2	.	CASSQATSKLFF	TGTGCCAGCAGCCAAGCGACCAGTAAGCTGTTTTTT
.	TRBV18	TRBJ1-1	.	CASSSLGRGMSEAFF	TGTGCCAGCTCATCCCTCGGTCGGGGGATGTCTGAAGCTTTCTTT
.	TRBV24-1	TRBJ2-1	TRBD2	CATSSGKVGLNEQFF	TGTGCCACCAGTAGCGGGAAGGTGGGACTTAATGAGCAGTTCTTC
.	TRBV5-1	TRBJ1-2	TRBD1	CASSWGQGLSYGYTF	TGCGCCAGCAGCTGGGGACAGGGCTTGAGCTATGGCTACACCTTC
.	TRBV3-1/TRBV3-2	TRBJ2-5	TRBD2	CASKIAGGPETQYF	TGTGCCAGCAAGATAGCGGGAGGACCAGAGACCCAGTACTTC
.	TRBV5-6	TRBJ1-5	.	CASSPRSTRGDQPQHF	TGTGCCAGCAGCCCCCGGTCCACCAGGGGCGATCAGCCCCAGCATTTT
once	TRBV11-2	TRBJ2-7	.	CASSPAPGAGEQYF	TGTGCCAGCAGCCCCGCACCAGGGGCTGGTGAGCAGTACTTC
once	TRBV28	TRBJ2-2	TRBD1	CASIGLGQGDTGELFF	TGTGCCAGCATCGGCCTGGGACAGGGCGACACCGGGGAGCTGTTTTTT
once	TRBV28	TRBJ1-2	.	CASSLLGPRDSGYGYTF	TGTGCCAGCAGTTTATTGGGGCCCAGGGACTCGGGATATGGCTACACCTTC
.	TRBV5-4	TRBJ2-7	TRBD1	CASSGGTGVPGAYEQYF	TGTGCCAGCAGCGGCGGGACAGGGGTCCCAGGGGCCTACGAGCAGTACTTC
.	TRBV7-2	TRBJ2-1	TRBD2	CASRELAGGFYNEQFF	TGTGCCAGCAGGGAACTAGCGGGGGGGTTCTACAATGAGCAGTTCTTC
.	TRBV4-3	TRBJ1-3	.	CASSPQAPGTGNTIYF	TGCGCCAGCAGCCCCCAGGCCCCAGGGACTGGAAACACCATATATTTT
.	TRBV6-2/TRBV6-3	TRBJ2-1	TRBD2	CASSYLLAGAPQYNEQFF	TGTGCCAGCAGTTACCTACTAGCGGGAGCCCCACAGTACAATGAGCAGTTCTTC
.	TRBV5-6	TRBJ1-4	.	CASSLVSQGFEKLFF	TGTGCCAGCAGCTTGGTAAGCCAGGGCTTTGAAAAACTGTTTTTT
.	TRBV18	TRBJ1-1	.	CASSPLSGDRTEAFF	TGTGCCAGCTCACCACTGTCAGGGGATCGCACTGAAGCTTTCTTT
.	TRBV7-3	TRBJ2-1	.	CASSPGAANNEQFF	TGTGCCAGCAGCCCCGGGGCAGCCAACAATGAGCAGTTCTTC
.	TRBV5-4	TRBJ1-2	TRBD1	CATQGGNGYTF	TGTGCCACACAGGGGGGCAATGGCTACACCTTC